What follows describes a single TCR beta chain. These data are taken from a study of technical replicates of blood from a few donors. The CDR3 consists of 18 residues. J lost 4 bases, V lost 2 bases, and 15 bases had no gene match. CDR1 is SNHLY, CDR2 FYNNEI, per germline. Assay: immunoSEQ multiplex PCR; the TCRdb copy retains only in-frame clones and omits some. The sample consists of some 48,000 clones, around 96% of them appearing once. The specimen sequenced was T cells isolated from PBMCs. The clonotype comes from a human donor in good health. This rearrangement joins TRBV2 to TRBJ2-7; 9 bases map to TRBD2. CDR3 nucleotides: TGTGCCAGCAGTGAATCGGCGCGGGAGGGCCCATTGGGTTACGAGCAGTACTTC. Translated: CASSESAREGPLGYEQYF.